This T cell receptor beta chain appears in the sequencing data of a study of T cell repertoires in cytomegalovirus infection. About the research overall: The authors used CMV epitopes that were HLA-C-restricted (recently identified) and HLA-B-restricted (well studied). Study-level points and caveats: Cumulated frequencies of public TCR beta families served to identify carriers of CMV plus the relevant HLA.

Each CDR3 protein gets one entry after TCRdb re-called the reads with MiXCR. This table has about 890,000 distinct CDR3 sequences, roughly 30% appearing once. In the case of this clonotype: Its antigen is as yet unknown.

V gave up 3 bases and J gave up 3 bases, with 17 bases separating them. The CDR3 spans 16 residues. CDR1 SGHVS and CDR2 FNYEAQ come from the germline V gene. The gene calls are TRBV7-6 and TRBJ2-5; D tentatively reads TRBD1 or TRBD2 (5 bases each). The receptor was derived from a human donor in good health (CMV status not recorded). Some clones in this sample may be carry-over from other donors' samples. Sample: cultured CD8+ T cells from PBMCs, taken from culture after CMV antigen stimulation. The CDR3 loop is CASSLGVAYPEETQYF. CDR3 sequence (DNA): TGTGCCAGCAGCTTGGGGGTGGCCTACCCCGAAGAGACCCAGTACTTC.